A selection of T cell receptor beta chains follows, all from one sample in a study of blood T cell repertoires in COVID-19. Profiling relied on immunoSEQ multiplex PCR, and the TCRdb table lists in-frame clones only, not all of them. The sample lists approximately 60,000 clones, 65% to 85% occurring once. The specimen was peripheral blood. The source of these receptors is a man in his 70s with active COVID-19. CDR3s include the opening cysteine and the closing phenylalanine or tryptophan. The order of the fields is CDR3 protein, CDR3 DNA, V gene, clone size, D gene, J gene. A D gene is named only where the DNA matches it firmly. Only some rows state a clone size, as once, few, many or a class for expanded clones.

cdr3_aa: CASSSPPLAGANVLTF
cdr3_nt: TGTGCCAGCAGTTCCCCCCCCCTGGCCGGGGCCAACGTCCTGACTTTC
v_call: TRBV28
clone_size: -
d_call: -
j_call: TRBJ2-6

cdr3_aa: CASSLAGQANTEAFF
cdr3_nt: TGTGCCAGCAGCTTAGCGGGACAGGCGAACACTGAAGCTTTCTTT
v_call: TRBV7-2
clone_size: -
d_call: TRBD1
j_call: TRBJ1-1

cdr3_aa: CASSGTSETYEQYF
cdr3_nt: TGTGCCAGCAGTGGGACTAGCGAGACCTACGAGCAGTACTTC
v_call: TRBV27
clone_size: -
d_call: TRBD2
j_call: TRBJ2-7

cdr3_aa: CASSPGPGNQNIQYF
cdr3_nt: TGCGCCAGCAGCCCCGGGCCAGGGAACCAAAACATTCAGTACTTC
v_call: TRBV4-3
clone_size: -
d_call: -
j_call: TRBJ2-4

cdr3_aa: CASTNREASGSREQYF
cdr3_nt: TGTGCCAGCACAAACCGGGAGGCTAGCGGCTCACGGGAGCAGTACTTC
v_call: TRBV27
clone_size: -
d_call: TRBD2
j_call: TRBJ2-7

cdr3_aa: CASSTPGGGKETQYF
cdr3_nt: TGTGCCAGCAGTACCCCAGGAGGAGGGAAAGAGACCCAGTACTTC
v_call: TRBV6-6
clone_size: -
d_call: -
j_call: TRBJ2-5

cdr3_aa: CASSLSGGRGYEQFF
cdr3_nt: TGTGCCAGCAGCTTAAGTGGCGGGAGGGGATATGAGCAGTTCTTC
v_call: TRBV7-3
clone_size: once
d_call: TRBD2
j_call: TRBJ2-1

cdr3_aa: CASSQGTGGEQYF
cdr3_nt: TGTGCCAGCAGCCAAGGGACAGGGGGCGAGCAGTACTTC
v_call: TRBV3-1/TRBV3-2
clone_size: -
d_call: TRBD1
j_call: TRBJ2-7

cdr3_aa: CASSLLAGDLTGELFF
cdr3_nt: TGTGCCAGCAGCTTGCTAGCGGGAGACCTCACCGGGGAGCTGTTTTTT
v_call: TRBV5-4
clone_size: -
d_call: TRBD2
j_call: TRBJ2-2

cdr3_aa: CASSQDSGQGTEAFF
cdr3_nt: TGCGCCAGCAGCCAAGATTCGGGACAGGGCACTGAAGCTTTCTTT
v_call: TRBV4-3
clone_size: -
d_call: TRBD1
j_call: TRBJ1-1

cdr3_aa: CASSFGTSGRAAIADTQYF
cdr3_nt: TGTGCCAGCAGCTTTGGGACTAGCGGGAGGGCCGCAATCGCAGATACGCAGTATTTT
v_call: TRBV7-9
clone_size: few
d_call: TRBD2
j_call: TRBJ2-3

cdr3_aa: CASRAGQGSETQYF
cdr3_nt: TGTGCCAGCCGGGCCGGACAGGGCTCGGAGACCCAGTACTTC
v_call: TRBV2
clone_size: -
d_call: TRBD1
j_call: TRBJ2-5

cdr3_aa: CASSMILMWGHSYGYTF
cdr3_nt: TGTGCCAGTAGTATGATTTTAATGTGGGGACACAGCTATGGCTACACCTTC
v_call: TRBV19
clone_size: -
d_call: -
j_call: TRBJ1-2

cdr3_aa: CASEDRAGAQPQHF
cdr3_nt: TGTGCCAGTGAAGACAGGGCCGGGGCTCAGCCCCAGCATTTT
v_call: TRBV19
clone_size: -
d_call: TRBD1
j_call: TRBJ1-5

cdr3_aa: CASSADREYGYTF
cdr3_nt: TGTGCCAGCAGCGCGGACAGGGAATATGGCTACACCTTC
v_call: TRBV2
clone_size: -
d_call: TRBD1
j_call: TRBJ1-2

cdr3_aa: CAIKLLAGYNEQFF
cdr3_nt: TGTGCCATCAAGTTACTAGCGGGATACAATGAGCAGTTCTTC
v_call: TRBV10-3
clone_size: -
d_call: TRBD2
j_call: TRBJ2-1

cdr3_aa: CAWSVLVGTDTQYF
cdr3_nt: TGTGCCTGGAGTGTATTAGTTGGCACAGATACGCAGTATTTT
v_call: TRBV30
clone_size: -
d_call: -
j_call: TRBJ2-3

cdr3_aa: CASSVGRDPSYNEQFF
cdr3_nt: TGTGCCAGCAGCGTTGGACGGGATCCCTCCTACAATGAGCAGTTCTTC
v_call: TRBV9
clone_size: -
d_call: -
j_call: TRBJ2-1

cdr3_aa: CASSPGTGALKPSGANVLTF
cdr3_nt: TGTGCCAGCTCACCTGGGACAGGAGCCCTTAAACCCTCTGGGGCCAACGTCCTGACTTTC
v_call: TRBV18
clone_size: -
d_call: TRBD1
j_call: TRBJ2-6

cdr3_aa: CASSLGGTRSSYEQYF
cdr3_nt: TGTGCCAGCAGCTTGGGAGGGACAAGGAGCTCCTACGAGCAGTACTTC
v_call: TRBV5-5
clone_size: -
d_call: -
j_call: TRBJ2-7

cdr3_aa: CATSRGLPGLANIQYF
cdr3_nt: TGTGCCACCAGCAGAGGCCTCCCGGGACTAGCGAACATTCAGTACTTC
v_call: TRBV15
clone_size: -
d_call: TRBD2
j_call: TRBJ2-4

cdr3_aa: CATSAPEYNEQFF
cdr3_nt: TGTGCCACCAGTGCTCCGGAGTACAATGAGCAGTTCTTC
v_call: TRBV24-1
clone_size: -
d_call: -
j_call: TRBJ2-1

cdr3_aa: CASSVTGDSNYGYTF
cdr3_nt: TGTGCCAGCAGCGTGACAGGGGACAGTAACTATGGCTACACCTTC
v_call: TRBV9
clone_size: -
d_call: TRBD1
j_call: TRBJ1-2

cdr3_aa: CASSPGLAGGSLNTDTQYF
cdr3_nt: TGTGCCAGCAGCCCGGGACTAGCGGGAGGATCCCTAAACACAGATACGCAGTATTTT
v_call: TRBV5-8
clone_size: -
d_call: TRBD2
j_call: TRBJ2-3

cdr3_aa: CASSSDRAVYEQYF
cdr3_nt: TGTGCCAGCAGCTCGGACAGGGCAGTCTACGAGCAGTACTTC
v_call: TRBV7-2
clone_size: once
d_call: TRBD1
j_call: TRBJ2-7

cdr3_aa: CASSVTGGSYNEQFF
cdr3_nt: TGTGCCAGCAGCGTTACAGGGGGCTCTTACAATGAGCAGTTCTTC
v_call: TRBV9
clone_size: few
d_call: TRBD1
j_call: TRBJ2-1

cdr3_aa: CASSQDSGVDEQFF
cdr3_nt: TGCGCCAGCAGCCAAGATTCAGGGGTAGATGAGCAGTTCTTC
v_call: TRBV4-3
clone_size: -
d_call: -
j_call: TRBJ2-1

cdr3_aa: CASSLTGGGQPQHF
cdr3_nt: TGTGCCAGTAGCCTCACAGGGGGCGGTCAGCCCCAGCATTTT
v_call: TRBV19
clone_size: few
d_call: TRBD1
j_call: TRBJ1-5

cdr3_aa: CASSANREQYF
cdr3_nt: TGTGCCAGCAGTGCAAACAGGGAGCAGTACTTC
v_call: TRBV25-1
clone_size: -
d_call: -
j_call: TRBJ2-7

cdr3_aa: CATSRGAGGGQETQYF
cdr3_nt: TGTGCCACCAGCAGAGGAGCGGGAGGAGGTCAAGAGACCCAGTACTTC
v_call: TRBV15
clone_size: -
d_call: TRBD2
j_call: TRBJ2-5

cdr3_aa: CSVASSREQYF
cdr3_nt: TGCAGTGTTGCTAGCTCCCGGGAGCAGTACTTC
v_call: TRBV20-1
clone_size: once
d_call: -
j_call: TRBJ2-7